This paragraph covers one T cell receptor beta chain sequence. Antigen unknown. A read error is possible here, since a much larger clone lies one base away. The CDR3 is 15 amino acids. Per the germline V gene, CDR1 is SGHTA and CDR2 is FQGNSA. This entry comes from a study of blood T cells in healthy people across ages. Whole-study results and caveats: PBMCs were not sorted, which prevented a conclusive comparison of naive versus antigen-experienced cells. CMV status of donors was unknown, possibly confounding expanded clonotype changes.

Healthy Caucasian individuals from Russia aged about 6 to 100 were enrolled as donors. Sample-barcoded 5' priming and a J-beta primer mix drove a second PCR of about 6 to 12 cycles. Unique molecular identifiers of 12 random nucleotides labeled each cDNA. TCRdb ran MiXCR on the 5' RACE reads and lists one entry per CDR3 protein. The data contain fewer than 950,000 distinct CDR3 sequences, around 34% of them seen just once; the ten biggest clones take up approximately 13%. The clonotype was recovered from a man between 18 and 29 years old in good health. The specimen was blood. The V and J genes are TRBV7-2 and TRBJ2-1, with 9 bases matching TRBD2. The CDR3 sequence is CASSSERGAYNGQFF. The CDR3 DNA is TGTGCCAGCAGCTCAGAGCGGGGGGCGTACAATGGGCAGTTCTTC. Filled out from reference TRBV7-2 and TRBJ2-1, the complete variable domain reads GAGVSQSPSNKVTEKGKDVELRCDPISGHTALYWYRQSLGQGLEFLIYFQGNSAPDKSGLPSDRFSAERTGGSVSTLTIQRTQQEDSAVYLCASSSERGAYNGQFFGPGTRLTVL.